This entry features one TCR beta chain sequence. The sample originates from a study of blood T cell repertoires in COVID-19. Study-level information: PBMCs, B-cell-depleted T cells, or T cells were the source of the cDNA or gDNA that made up the material.

The CDR3 length is 14 residues. The V and J ends lost 3 bases and 0 bases respectively, with 6 bases between them. The germline gives CDR1 WSHSY, CDR2 SAAADI. Assay used: immunoSEQ multiplex PCR; TCRdb lists only in-frame clones, some missing. The top ten clones hold around 7.3% of a sample with under 250,000 clones, 70% to 90% of them seen once. The rearrangement links TRBV10-2 to TRBJ1-5; possible D gene TRBD1, 5 bases. The receptor's source is a woman aged 45-65 years with active or convalescent COVID-19. The sample comprised peripheral blood. CDR3 in amino acids: CASSDDSSNQPQHF. CDR3 in DNA: TGCGCCAGCAGTGACGACAGTAGCAATCAGCCCCAGCATTTT.